This T cell receptor beta chain was documented in a study of siplizumab effects on memory and regulatory T cells. General study points: Among sequences traceable to unstimulated CD4+ memory cells, alloreactive ones were significantly reduced by siplizumab. Many proliferating CD4+ or CD8+ clones remained unclassified. Roughly 75-96% of them could not be assigned either a naive or a memory phenotype.

About this clone: The target antigen is unknown.

CDR1 and CDR2 (germline): SGHTA, FQGNSA. V dropped 2 bases and J dropped 2; count of bases not matched to a gene: 5. The CDR3 consists of 15 residues. The method was immunoSEQ multiplex PCR; TCRdb's version includes in-frame clones alone and lacks a portion of them. The table records some 64,000 clones, around 79% of them present only once. Sequenced sample: memory CD4+ T cells sorted from blood. The chain couples TRBV7-2 to TRBJ2-5; 7 bases fit TRBD1. The clonotype comes from a human donor in good health. The DNA for the CDR3 is TGTGCCAGCAGCTTACTTGGGACAGCACAAGAGACCCAGTACTTC. Its protein is CASSLLGTAQETQYF.